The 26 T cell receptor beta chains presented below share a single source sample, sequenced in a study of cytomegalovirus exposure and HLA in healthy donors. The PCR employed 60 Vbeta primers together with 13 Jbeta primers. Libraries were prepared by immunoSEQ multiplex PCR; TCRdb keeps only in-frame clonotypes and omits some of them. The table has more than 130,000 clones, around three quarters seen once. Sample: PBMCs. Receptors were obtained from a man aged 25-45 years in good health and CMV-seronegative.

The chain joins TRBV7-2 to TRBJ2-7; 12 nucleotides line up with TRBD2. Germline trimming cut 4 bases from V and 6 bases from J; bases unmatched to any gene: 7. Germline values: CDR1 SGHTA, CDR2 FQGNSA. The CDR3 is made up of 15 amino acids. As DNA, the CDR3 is TGTGCCAGCAGCTCCCGACTAGCGGGAGTTTTCGAGCAGTACTTC. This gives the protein CASSSRLAGVFEQYF.

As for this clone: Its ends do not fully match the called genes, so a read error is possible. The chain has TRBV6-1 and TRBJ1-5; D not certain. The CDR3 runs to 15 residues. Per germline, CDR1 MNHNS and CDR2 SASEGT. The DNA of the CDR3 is TGTGCCAGCACCCCCCAGGCAGAGGGTAATCAGCCCCAGAATTTT. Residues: CASTPQAEGNQPQNF.

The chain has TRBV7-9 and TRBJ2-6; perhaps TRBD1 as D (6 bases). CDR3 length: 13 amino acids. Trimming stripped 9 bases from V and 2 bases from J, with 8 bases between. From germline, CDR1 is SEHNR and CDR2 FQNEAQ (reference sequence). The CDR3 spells CASHRAGANVLTF. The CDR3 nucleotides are TGTGCCAGTCACAGGGCTGGGGCCAACGTCCTGACTTTC.

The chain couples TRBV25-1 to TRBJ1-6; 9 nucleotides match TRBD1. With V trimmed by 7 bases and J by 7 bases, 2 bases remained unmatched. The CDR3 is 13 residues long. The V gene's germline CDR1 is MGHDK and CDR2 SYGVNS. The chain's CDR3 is CASKGTGNSPLHF. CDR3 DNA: TGTGCCAGCAAGGGGACAGGGAATTCACCCCTCCACTTT.

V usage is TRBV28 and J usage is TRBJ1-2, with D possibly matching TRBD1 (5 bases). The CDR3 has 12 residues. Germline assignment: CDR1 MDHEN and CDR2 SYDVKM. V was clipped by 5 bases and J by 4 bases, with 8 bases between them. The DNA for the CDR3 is TGTGCCAGCAGTGTCGGGGGCTATGGCTACACCTTC. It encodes CASSVGGYGYTF.

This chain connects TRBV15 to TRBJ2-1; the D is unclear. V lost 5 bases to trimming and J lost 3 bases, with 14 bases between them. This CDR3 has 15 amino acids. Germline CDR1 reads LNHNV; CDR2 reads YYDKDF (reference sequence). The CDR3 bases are TGTGCCACCAGCCCTACCGCCGATTACTACAATGAGCAGTTCTTC. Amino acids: CATSPTADYYNEQFF.

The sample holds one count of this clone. CDR3: CASSLSLGQGYEQYF. The DNA for the CDR3 is TGCGCCAGCAGCTTGTCCCTCGGACAGGGCTACGAGCAGTACTTC. The chain has TRBV5-1 and TRBJ2-7; TRBD1 matches 8 bases. This CDR3 spans 15 amino acids. Losses at the gene ends were 1 base for V and 3 bases for J; bases not matched to a gene: 6. Germline CDR1 is SGHRS and CDR2 is YFSETQ.

The CDR3 DNA sequence: TGTGCCAGCAGTTCTCTTATGGGGGGGACTGAAGCTTTCTTT. Residues: CASSSLMGGTEAFF. The chain couples TRBV28 to TRBJ1-1; maybe TRBD1 (5 bases). The CDR3 length is 14 residues. From germline, CDR1 is MDHEN and CDR2 SYDVKM. Trimming stripped 4 bases from V and 5 bases from J, with 14 bases between. The whole variable domain, remainder taken from reference TRBV28 and TRBJ1-1, is DVKVTQSSRYLVKRTGEKVFLECVQDMDHENMFWYRQDPGLGLRLIYFSYDVKMKEKGDIPEGYSVSREKKERFSLILESASTNQTSMYLCASSSLMGGTEAFFGQGTRLTVV.

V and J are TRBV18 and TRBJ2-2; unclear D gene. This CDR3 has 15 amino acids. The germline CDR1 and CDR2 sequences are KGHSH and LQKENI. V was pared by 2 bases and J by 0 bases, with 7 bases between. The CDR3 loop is CASSPGGPNTGELFF. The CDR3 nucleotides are TGTGCCAGCTCACCAGGCGGTCCGAACACCGGGGAGCTGTTTTTT. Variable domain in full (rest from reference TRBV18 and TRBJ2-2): NAGVMQNPRHLVRRRGQEARLRCSPMKGHSHVYWYRQLPEEGLKFMVYLQKENIIDESGMPKERFSAEFPKEGPSILRIQQVVRGDSAAYFCASSPGGPNTGELFFGEGSRLTVL.

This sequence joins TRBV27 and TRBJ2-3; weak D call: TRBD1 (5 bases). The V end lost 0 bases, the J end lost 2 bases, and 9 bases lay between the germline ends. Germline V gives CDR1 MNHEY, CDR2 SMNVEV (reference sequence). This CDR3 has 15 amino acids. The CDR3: CASSLSSGSTDTQYF. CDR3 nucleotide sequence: TGTGCCAGCAGTTTATCGTCAGGGTCCACAGATACGCAGTATTTT.

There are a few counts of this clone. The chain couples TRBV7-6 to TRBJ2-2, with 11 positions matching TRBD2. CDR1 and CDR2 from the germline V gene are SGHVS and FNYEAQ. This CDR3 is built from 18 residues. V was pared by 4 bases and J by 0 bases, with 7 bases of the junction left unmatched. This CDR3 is CASSSLAGGTSNTGELFF. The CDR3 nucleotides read TGTGCCAGCAGCTCGCTAGCGGGAGGCACCTCGAACACCGGGGAGCTGTTTTTT.

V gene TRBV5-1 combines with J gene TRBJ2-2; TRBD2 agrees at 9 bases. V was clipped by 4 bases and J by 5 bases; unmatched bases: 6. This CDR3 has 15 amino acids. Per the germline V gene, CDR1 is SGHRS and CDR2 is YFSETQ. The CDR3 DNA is TGCGCCAGCAGCGCGGGACTAGCCGTAACCGGGGAGCTGTTTTTT. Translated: CASSAGLAVTGELFF.

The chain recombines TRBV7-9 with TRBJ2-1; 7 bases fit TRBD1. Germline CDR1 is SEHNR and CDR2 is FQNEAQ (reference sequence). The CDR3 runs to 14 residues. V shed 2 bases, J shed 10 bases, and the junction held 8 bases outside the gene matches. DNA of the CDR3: TGTGCCAGCAGCTTAACCGGGACAGAAGGCGAGCAGTTCTTC. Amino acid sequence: CASSLTGTEGEQFF.

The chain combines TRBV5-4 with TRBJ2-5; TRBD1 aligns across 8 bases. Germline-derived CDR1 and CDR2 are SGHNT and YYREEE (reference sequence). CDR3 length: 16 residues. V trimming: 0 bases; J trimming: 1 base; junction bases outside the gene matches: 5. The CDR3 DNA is TGTGCCAGCAGCTTGGCGTCCGGGACAGGCCAAGAGACCCAGTACTTC. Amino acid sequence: CASSLASGTGQETQYF. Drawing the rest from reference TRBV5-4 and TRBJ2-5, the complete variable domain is ETGVTQSPTHLIKTRGQQVTLRCSSQSGHNTVSWYQQALGQGPQFIFQYYREEENGRGNFPPRFSGLQFPNYSSELNVNALELDDSALYLCASSLASGTGQETQYFGPGTRLLVL.

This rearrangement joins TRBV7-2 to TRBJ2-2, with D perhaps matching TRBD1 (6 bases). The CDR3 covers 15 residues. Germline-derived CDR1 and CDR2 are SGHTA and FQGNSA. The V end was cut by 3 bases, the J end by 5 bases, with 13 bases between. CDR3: CASSLTQGWTGELFF. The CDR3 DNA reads TGTGCCAGCAGCTTGACGCAGGGGTGGACCGGGGAGCTGTTTTTT.

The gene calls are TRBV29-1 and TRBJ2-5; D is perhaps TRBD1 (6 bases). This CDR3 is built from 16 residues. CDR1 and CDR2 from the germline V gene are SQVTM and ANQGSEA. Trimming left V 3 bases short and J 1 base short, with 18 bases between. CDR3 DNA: TGCAGCGTTGAGGGACAAACGGGACAAACCCAAGAGACCCAGTACTTC. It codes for CSVEGQTGQTQETQYF.

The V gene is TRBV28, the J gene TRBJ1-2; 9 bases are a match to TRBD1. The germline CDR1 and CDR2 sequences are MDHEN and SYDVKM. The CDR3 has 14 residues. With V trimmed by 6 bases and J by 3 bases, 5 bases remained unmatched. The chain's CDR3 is CASSSDRGDYGYTF. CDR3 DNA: TGTGCCAGCAGCTCGGACAGGGGTGACTATGGCTACACCTTC.

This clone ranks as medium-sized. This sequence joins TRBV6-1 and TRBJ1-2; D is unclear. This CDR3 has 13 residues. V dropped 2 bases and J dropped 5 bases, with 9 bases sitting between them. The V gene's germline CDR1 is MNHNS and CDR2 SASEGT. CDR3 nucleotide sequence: TGTGCCAGCAGTGAACGGGAGCAGTATGGCTACACCTTC. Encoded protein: CASSEREQYGYTF.

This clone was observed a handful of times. The CDR3 protein is CASSSHRGQARTYGYTF. The CDR3 DNA reads as TGTGCCAGCAGTTCTCACCGAGGACAGGCCCGCACGTATGGCTACACCTTC. V usage is TRBV27 and J usage is TRBJ1-2, with 7 bases aligning to TRBD1. CDR3 length: 17 residues. Germline V CDR1 and CDR2: MNHEY, SMNVEV (reference sequence). The V gene end was trimmed by 4 bases and the J gene end by 5 bases; junction bases not matched to a gene: 16.

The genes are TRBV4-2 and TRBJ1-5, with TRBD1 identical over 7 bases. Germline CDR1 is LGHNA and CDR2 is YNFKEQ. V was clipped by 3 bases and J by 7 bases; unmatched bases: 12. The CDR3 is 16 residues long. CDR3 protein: CASSHRTGDTGQPQHF. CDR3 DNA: TGTGCCAGCAGCCACCGTACAGGGGATACGGGGCAGCCCCAGCATTTT.

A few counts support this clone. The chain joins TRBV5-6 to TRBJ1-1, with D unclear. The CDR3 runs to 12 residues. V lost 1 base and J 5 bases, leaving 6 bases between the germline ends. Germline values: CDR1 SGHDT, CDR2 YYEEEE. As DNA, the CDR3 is TGTGCCAGCAGCTTGTACCGGACTGAAGCTTTCTTT. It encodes CASSLYRTEAFF.

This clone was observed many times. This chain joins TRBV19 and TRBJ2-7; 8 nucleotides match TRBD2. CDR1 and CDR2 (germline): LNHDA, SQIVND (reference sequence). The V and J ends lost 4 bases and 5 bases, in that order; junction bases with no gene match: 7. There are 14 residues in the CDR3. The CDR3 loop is CASSTGREVDEQYF. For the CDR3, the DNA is TGTGCCAGTAGTACAGGGCGGGAGGTCGACGAGCAGTACTTC. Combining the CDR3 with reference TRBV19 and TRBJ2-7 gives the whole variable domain DGGITQSPKYLFRKEGQNVTLSCEQNLNHDAMYWYRQDPGQGLRLIYYSQIVNDFQKGDIAEGYSVSREKKESFPLTVTSAQKNPTAFYLCASSTGREVDEQYFGPGTRLTVT.

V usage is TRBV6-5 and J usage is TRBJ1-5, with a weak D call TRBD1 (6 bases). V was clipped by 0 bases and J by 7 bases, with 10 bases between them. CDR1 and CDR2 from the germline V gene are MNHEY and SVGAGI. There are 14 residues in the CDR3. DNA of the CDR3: TGTGCCAGCAGTTACTCGGGAGGGGGACAGCCCCAGCATTTT. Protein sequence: CASSYSGGGQPQHF.

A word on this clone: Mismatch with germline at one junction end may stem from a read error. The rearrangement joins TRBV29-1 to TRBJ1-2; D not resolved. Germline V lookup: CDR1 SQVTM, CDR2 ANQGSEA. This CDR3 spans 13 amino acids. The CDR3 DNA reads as TGCAGCGTTGAACATCTCGGGGTCTATGGCTACCCCTTC. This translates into CSVEHLGVYGYPF.

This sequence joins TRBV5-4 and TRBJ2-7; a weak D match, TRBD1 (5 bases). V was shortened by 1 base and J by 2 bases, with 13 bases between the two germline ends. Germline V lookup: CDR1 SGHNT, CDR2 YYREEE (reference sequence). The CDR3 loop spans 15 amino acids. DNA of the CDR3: TGTGCCAGCAGCTTGACACAAAGGGGCACCTACGAGCAGTACTTC. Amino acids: CASSLTQRGTYEQYF.

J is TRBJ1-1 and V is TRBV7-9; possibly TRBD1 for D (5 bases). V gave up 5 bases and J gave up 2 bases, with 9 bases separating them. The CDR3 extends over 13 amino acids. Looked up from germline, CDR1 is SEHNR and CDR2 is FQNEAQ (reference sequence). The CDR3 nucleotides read TGTGCCAGCAGCCCAGGGTTTAACACTGAAGCTTTCTTT. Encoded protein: CASSPGFNTEAFF.